Sequencing of this T cell receptor beta chain was carried out in a study of regulatory T cells in long-lasting Graves disease. Arm-PCR of CDR3 regions and iRepertoire HTBI primers were used to build TCR beta libraries. TCRdb called the multiplex PCR reads again in MiXCR, with one record for every CDR3 protein. Of 500,000 or so distinct CDR3 sequences listed, 15% to 20% were seen once; the top ten hold 12%. The CDR3 totals 14 residues. V shed 7 bases, J shed 3 bases, and the junction held 5 bases outside the gene matches. Time point in this sample: newly diagnosed GD, antithyroid drugs for less than 3 months. The TCR library was made from RNA that had been extracted from PBMCs in TRIzol. This sample was also put to use in a study of T cells in Graves' hyperthyroidism and ophthalmopathy. As that report states: Most clonotypes expanded in the thyroid (above 0.001) were also present in blood.

Material: peripheral blood mononuclear cells (PBMCs), obtained at new diagnosis, from a patient treated with antithyroid drugs. This receptor was identified in a man aged 35-49 years with Graves disease. The chain is built from TRBV12-3 or TRBV12-4 and TRBJ2-7; 11 bases map to TRBD1. CDR3 nucleotides: TGTGCCAGCACTCCGGGACAGGGGGACTACGAGCAGTACTTC. Amino acids: CASTPGQGDYEQYF.